This entry lists 23 T cell receptor beta chains sequenced from one sample in a study of blood T cell repertoires in COVID-19. The protocol was immunoSEQ multiplex PCR, while the TCRdb copy is restricted to in-frame clones and leaves out a portion. This sample has fewer than 250,000 clones, with 65% to 80% found just once. Material: PBMCs or T cells enriched from blood (not recorded which). These receptors originate from a woman aged 45-65 years with acute COVID-19.

CDR3 DNA: TGCGCCAGCAACCCCTCGGGGTCCTATGGCTACACCTTC. Translating it yields CASNPSGSYGYTF. The chain combines TRBV5-1 with TRBJ1-2; D remains unclear. This CDR3 has 13 residues. From germline, CDR1 is SGHRS and CDR2 YFSETQ. Trimming shortened V by 6 bases and J by 4 bases, and 13 bases separated the two germline ends.

This clone showed up just once. The V and J genes are TRBV6-1 and TRBJ1-4; TRBD1 matches 8 bases. Per germline, CDR1 MNHNS and CDR2 SASEGT. The CDR3 spans 17 residues. V shed 4 bases and J 0 bases; nucleotides not matched to a gene: 7. CDR3 DNA: TGTGCCAGCAGTGCCTCAGGACAGGGTGCAACTAATGAAAAACTGTTTTTT. It translates to CASSASGQGATNEKLFF.

This chain joins TRBV9 and TRBJ2-1, with TRBD1 identical over 11 bases. Looked up from germline, CDR1 is SGDLS and CDR2 is YYNGEE. With V trimmed by 3 bases and J by 2 bases, 4 bases remained unmatched. The CDR3 is made up of 16 amino acids. CDR3 nucleotides: TGTGCCAGCAGCGCCCGGACAGGGGGCCCCTACAATGAGCAGTTCTTC. It translates to CASSARTGGPYNEQFF.

Here the CDR3 reads CASSRGGVNTGELFF. The CDR3 coding sequence is TGTGCCAGCAGTCGTGGCGGGGTAAACACCGGGGAGCTGTTTTTT. The chain is built from TRBV7-3 and TRBJ2-2, with a weak D call TRBD2 (6 bases). The CDR3 consists of 15 residues. The germline V gene has CDR1 SGHTA and CDR2 FQGTGA. V was trimmed by 6 bases and J by 2 bases, leaving 13 bases between them.

This clone turned up a few times. The gene calls are TRBV6-1 and TRBJ2-1; TRBD1 is a possible D gene (6 bases). Between the trimmed V and J ends, which lost 2 bases and 7 bases, there was a span of 15 bases. This CDR3 spans 15 amino acids. Germline CDR1 MNHNS, CDR2 SASEGT. CDR3 nucleotides: TGTGCCAGCAGTGAATACAGGGCGAACCTTAATGAGCAGTTCTTC. It translates to CASSEYRANLNEQFF.

The chain recombines TRBV6-1 with TRBJ1-2; D not certain. CDR1 and CDR2 (germline): MNHNS, SASEGT. This CDR3 is built from 14 residues. The V and J ends lost 0 bases and 4 bases respectively, with 9 bases between them. The CDR3 region has the DNA TGTGCCAGCAGTGAAGCCCCGGGTGCCTATGGCTACACCTTC. Translating it yields CASSEAPGAYGYTF.

V and J are TRBV3-1 (or the pseudogene TRBV3-2) and TRBJ2-5; D gene unclear. The V gene's germline CDR1 is LGHDT and CDR2 YNNKEL (reference sequence). Trimming left V 4 bases short and J 5 bases short, with 17 bases between. The CDR3 runs to 15 residues. In DNA form, the CDR3 reads TGTGCCAGCAGCCTCCCCCAGGTGGTTGCGGAGACCCAGTACTTC. It yields the protein CASSLPQVVAETQYF.

This chain uses TRBV27 with TRBJ1-4, with 7 bases lining up with TRBD1. The V gene's germline CDR1 is MNHEY and CDR2 SMNVEV (reference sequence). V dropped 5 bases and J dropped 7; count of bases not matched to a gene: 10. The CDR3 consists of 15 residues. DNA for the CDR3: TGTGCCAGCAGTGCAAAAAGGGGGCTAGGTGAAAAACTGTTTTTT. Amino acid sequence: CASSAKRGLGEKLFF.

The chain has TRBV7-5 and TRBJ2-1; the DNA was not used to check the table's D call, TRBD2. TRBV7-5 is shown as a pseudogene. The CDR3 contains 14 residues. The CDR3 sequence: CVRSLDSGDNEQFF. The CDR3 bases are TGTGTCAGAAGCTTAGATAGCGGGGACAATGAGCAGTTCTTC.

The genes are TRBV7-9 and TRBJ1-2; no firm D call. The CDR3 contains 13 residues. Trimming shortened V by 7 bases and J by 3 bases, and 12 bases separated the two germline ends. The germline V gene has CDR1 SEHNR and CDR2 FQNEAQ (reference sequence). The CDR3 DNA sequence: TGTGCCAGCAACCGGGCGGGGTACTATGGCTACACCTTC. This translates into CASNRAGYYGYTF.

To note about this clone: Its ends do not fully match the called genes, so a read error is possible. J is TRBJ1-4 and V is TRBV28, with 8 nucleotides matching TRBD1. The CDR3 totals 15 residues. Germline CDR1 is MDHEN and CDR2 is SYDVKM. CDR3 bases: TGTGCCGGCAGACAGGGGCGTGGAGCTAATGAAAAACTGTTTTTT. Translated: CAGRQGRGANEKLFF.

The CDR3 reads CASSDGTGGTGELFF. In nucleotides, the CDR3 is TGTGCCAGCAGTGACGGGACAGGGGGGACCGGGGAGCTGTTTTTT. This chain joins TRBV2 and TRBJ2-2, with 11 bases that match TRBD1. This CDR3 is 15 amino acids long. CDR1 is SNHLY, CDR2 FYNNEI, per germline. Losses at the gene ends were 3 bases for V and 5 bases for J; bases not matched to a gene: 2.

This sequence joins TRBV28 and TRBJ1-4; 8 bases align to TRBD1. Trimming removed 10 bases from V and 3 bases from J; junction bases left unmatched: 7. The germline CDR1 and CDR2 sequences are MDHEN and SYDVKM. The CDR3 extends over 14 amino acids. The CDR3: CATMTGASNEKLFF. The DNA for the CDR3 is TGTGCCACCATGACAGGGGCCTCTAATGAAAAACTGTTTTTT.

The J gene is TRBJ2-5, the V gene TRBV5-4, with 8 bases aligning to TRBD2. Germline-derived CDR1 and CDR2 are SGHNT and YYREEE (reference sequence). The length of the CDR3 is 15 residues. The trim removed 2 bases at V and 4 bases at J, leaving 7 bases unmatched. CDR3 nucleotides: TGTGCCAGCAGCTTCGGGACTAGGGAATTAGAGACCCAGTACTTC. Translation: CASSFGTRELETQYF.

About this clone itself: This CDR3 is also generated by other DNA sequences in the sample. V gene TRBV19 combines with J gene TRBJ1-3; 7 nucleotides agree with TRBD1. Germline V gives CDR1 LNHDA, CDR2 SQIVND (reference sequence). Unmatched junction bases numbered 10, after V lost 7 bases and J lost 4 bases. There are 15 residues in the CDR3. CDR3 loop: CASTRQGDSGNTIYF. The CDR3 DNA reads as TGTGCCAGTACCAGACAGGGAGATTCGGGAAACACCATATATTTT.

This clone was counted only a few times. The V and J genes are TRBV3-1 (or the pseudogene TRBV3-2) and TRBJ1-6; D uncertain. CDR3 size: 17 residues. V lost 0 bases, J lost 5 bases, and 14 bases lay in between. Germline V CDR1 and CDR2: LGHDT, YNNKEL (reference sequence). The chain's CDR3 is CASSQDRFGGHNSPLHF. The DNA for the CDR3 is TGTGCCAGCAGCCAAGATCGCTTCGGAGGGCATAATTCACCCCTCCACTTT.

This sequence joins TRBV28 and TRBJ1-6; D is ambiguous. The CDR3 has 17 residues. Germline V gene lookup returns CDR1 MDHEN and CDR2 SYDVKM. Trimming took off 3 bases at V and 9 bases at J, with 21 bases between the two ends. DNA of the CDR3: TGTGCCAGCAGTTTGCAATTGCTCCGGGTCGATGGTTCACCCCTCCACTTT. It codes for CASSLQLLRVDGSPLHF.

This chain connects TRBV6-4 to TRBJ2-6; 9 bases align to TRBD1. CDR1 and CDR2 (germline): MRHNA, SNTAGT. V lost 2 bases, J lost 0 bases, and 2 bases stayed unmatched. The CDR3 has 17 amino acids. CDR3 residues: CASSDQTGGSGANVLTF. The CDR3, as DNA: TGTGCCAGCAGTGACCAGACAGGGGGCTCTGGGGCCAACGTCCTGACTTTC.

The rearrangement uses TRBV3-1 (or the pseudogene TRBV3-2) and TRBJ1-4, with D unclear. CDR1 LGHDT and CDR2 YNNKEL come from the germline V gene (reference sequence). This CDR3 has 15 residues. V dropped 0 bases and J dropped 4 bases, with 9 bases sitting between them. Here the CDR3 reads CASSQDSRDNEKLFF. Here the CDR3 DNA reads TGTGCCAGCAGCCAAGATTCCCGGGATAATGAAAAACTGTTTTTT.

For the CDR3, the DNA is TGTGCCAGCAGCTCCGGGGGTTCGAATAGGAATGAGCAGTTCTTC. It yields the protein CASSSGGSNRNEQFF. The V gene is TRBV7-3, the J gene TRBJ2-1; D might be TRBD2 (6 bases). CDR3 length equals 15 residues. The germline V gene has CDR1 SGHTA and CDR2 FQGTGA. V shed 4 bases and J shed 7 bases, with 17 bases lying between them. Drawing the rest from reference TRBV7-3 and TRBJ2-1, the complete variable domain is GAGVSQTPSNKVTEKGKYVELRCDPISGHTALYWYRQSLGQGPEFLIYFQGTGAADDSGLPNDRFFAVRPEGSVSTLKIQRTERGDSAVYLCASSSGGSNRNEQFFGPGTRLTVL.

This CDR3 is CASIDYSGNTIYF. DNA for the CDR3: TGTGCCAGTATCGACTACTCTGGAAACACCATATATTTT. The chain couples TRBV19 to TRBJ1-3, with unresolved D. The CDR3 contains 13 residues. Trimming stripped 7 bases from V and 0 bases from J, with 7 bases between. Looked up from germline, CDR1 is LNHDA and CDR2 is SQIVND (reference sequence).

The chain uses TRBV29-1 and TRBJ2-1, with 9 positions matching TRBD2. The CDR3 extends over 16 amino acids. Germline loops: CDR1 SQVTM, CDR2 ANQGSEA. Trimming cost V 3 bases and J 4 bases; bases outside gene matches: 10. The CDR3 protein is CSVEGVAGATYNEQFF. The CDR3 DNA reads TGCAGCGTTGAGGGGGTAGCGGGGGCCACTTACAATGAGCAGTTCTTC.

This rearrangement joins TRBV11-3 to TRBJ2-5; 15 bases line up with TRBD2. With V trimmed by 5 bases and J by 2 bases, 6 bases remained unmatched. The CDR3 is made up of 17 amino acids. CDR1 SGHNT and CDR2 YENEEA come from the germline V gene. The CDR3 nucleotides read TGTGCCAGCAGCCTGGGGACTAGCGGGGGGACACAAGAGACCCAGTACTTC. It is translated as CASSLGTSGGTQETQYF.